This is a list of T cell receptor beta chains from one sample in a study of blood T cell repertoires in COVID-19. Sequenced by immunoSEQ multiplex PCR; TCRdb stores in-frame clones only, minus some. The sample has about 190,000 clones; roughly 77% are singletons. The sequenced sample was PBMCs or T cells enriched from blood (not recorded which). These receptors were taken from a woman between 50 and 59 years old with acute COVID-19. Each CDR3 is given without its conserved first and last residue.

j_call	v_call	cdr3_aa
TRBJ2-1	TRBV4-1	ASSRATSGYEQF
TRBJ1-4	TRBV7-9	ASSLVGQRNEKLF
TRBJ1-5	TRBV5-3	ARSLAAGYSNQPQH
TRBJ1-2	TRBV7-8	ASSSTPGLGAGGNYGYT
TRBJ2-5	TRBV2	ARSRETQY
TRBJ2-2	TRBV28	ASSSSSGTDTGELF
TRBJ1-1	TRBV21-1	ASSKVLTDNTEAF
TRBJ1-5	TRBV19	ASSTSRGYSNQPQH
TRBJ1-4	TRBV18	ASRGGGIREKLF
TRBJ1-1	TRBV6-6	ASETDLNTEAF
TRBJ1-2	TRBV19	ASSPGGGYGYT
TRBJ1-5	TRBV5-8	ASSPWGGRRNQPQH
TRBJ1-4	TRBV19	ASSSWGARKLF
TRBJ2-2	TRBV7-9	ASSPVAGAGELF
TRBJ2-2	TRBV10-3	AISPTGGNTGELF
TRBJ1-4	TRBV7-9	ASSLGQGGATNEKLF
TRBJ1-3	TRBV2	ASSEQASGNTIY
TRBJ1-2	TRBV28	ASSPATGVGYGYT
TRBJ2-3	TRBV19	ASSISSGGRVADTQY
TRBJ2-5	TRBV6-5	AISRREGGGTQY
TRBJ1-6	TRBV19	ASADRGRNSPLH
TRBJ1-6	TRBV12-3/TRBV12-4	ASTREQISPLH
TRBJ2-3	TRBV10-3	AISAGYSTDTQY
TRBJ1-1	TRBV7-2	ASSPWDRGRGTEAF
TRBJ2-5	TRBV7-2	ASSLSLHSYQETQY
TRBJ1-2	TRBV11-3	ASSQQGGGGYT
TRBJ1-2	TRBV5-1	ASSPGQIDNYGYT
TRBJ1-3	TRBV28	ASSLYPGGSSGNTIY
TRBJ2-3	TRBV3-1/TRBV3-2	ASSHNIPGTDTQY
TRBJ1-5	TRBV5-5	ASSLGQADSNQPQH
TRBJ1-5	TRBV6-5	ATRALRDRAEH
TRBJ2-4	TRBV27	ASSAGEAKNIQY
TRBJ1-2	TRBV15	ATSRAGAGEFNHYGYT
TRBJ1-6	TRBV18	ASSKDRGAATPLH
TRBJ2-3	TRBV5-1	ASSLVPHFGTGAGDTQY
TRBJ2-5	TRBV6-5	ASARPPGETQY
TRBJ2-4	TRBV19	ASSREVAKNIQY
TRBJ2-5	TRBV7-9	ASSLQGLAGVTETQY
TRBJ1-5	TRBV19	ASSSPVTVNQPQH
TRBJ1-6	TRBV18	ASSPLPGGLNNSPLH
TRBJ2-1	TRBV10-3	AISGGLYNEQF
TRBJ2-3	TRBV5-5	ASSPTEGGGADTQY
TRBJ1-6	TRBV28	ASSLGLRNSPLH
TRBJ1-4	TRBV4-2	ASSQDLMRAGEKLF
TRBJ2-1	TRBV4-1	ASSQLRGPMWEQF
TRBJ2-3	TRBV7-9	ASSLGMAGTSTDTQY
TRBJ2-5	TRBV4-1	ASGAGMQETQY
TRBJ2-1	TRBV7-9	ASSLSSGNNEQF
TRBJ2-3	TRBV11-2	ASSLALAGGTDTQY
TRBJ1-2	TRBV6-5	ASSPTGERGYT
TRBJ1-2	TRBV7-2	ASSLTLRQGGYT
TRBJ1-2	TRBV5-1	ASSFGTGGEGYT
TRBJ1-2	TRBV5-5	ASSLRAIDRVDGYT
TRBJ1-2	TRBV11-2	ASSFTGDGGYT
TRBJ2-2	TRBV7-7	ASSFGRGQAGELF
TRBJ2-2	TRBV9	ASSVEQGYNTGELF
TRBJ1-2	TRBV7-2	ASSPDRGNYGYT
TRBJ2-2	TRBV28	ASNLQGFATGELF
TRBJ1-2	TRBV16	ASGGTVTNYGYT